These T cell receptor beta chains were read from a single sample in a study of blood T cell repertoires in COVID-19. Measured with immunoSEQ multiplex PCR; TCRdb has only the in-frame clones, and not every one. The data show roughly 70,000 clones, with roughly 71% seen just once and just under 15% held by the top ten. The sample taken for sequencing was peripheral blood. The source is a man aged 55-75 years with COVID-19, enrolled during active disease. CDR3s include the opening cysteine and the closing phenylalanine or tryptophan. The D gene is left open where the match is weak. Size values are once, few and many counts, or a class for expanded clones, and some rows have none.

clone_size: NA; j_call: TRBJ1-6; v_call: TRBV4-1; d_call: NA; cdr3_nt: TGCGCCAGCAGCCAAGACCAGGGCAGTGCCCTCCACTTT; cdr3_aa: CASSQDQGSALHF
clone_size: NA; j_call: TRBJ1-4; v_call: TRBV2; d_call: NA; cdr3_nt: TGTGCCACCAACAGGGATGCAGCAACTAATGAAAAACTGTTTTTT; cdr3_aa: CATNRDAATNEKLFF
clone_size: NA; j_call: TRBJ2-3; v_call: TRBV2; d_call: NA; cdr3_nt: TGTGCCAGCAGGTCCGCAGGGGATACGCAGTATTTT; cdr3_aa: CASRSAGDTQYF
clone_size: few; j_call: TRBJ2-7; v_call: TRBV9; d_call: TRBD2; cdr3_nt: TGTGCCAGCAGCTGGACTAGCGGGAGTTTCTCCGAGCAGTACTTC; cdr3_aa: CASSWTSGSFSEQYF
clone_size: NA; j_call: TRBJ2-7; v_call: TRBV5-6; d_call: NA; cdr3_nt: TGTGCCAGCCTCCGCGGGCAGGGGAGTTGGGAGCAGTACTTC; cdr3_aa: CASLRGQGSWEQYF
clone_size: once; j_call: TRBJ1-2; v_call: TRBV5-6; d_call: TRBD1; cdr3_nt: TGTGCCAGCACCACAGGGACAGCTAACTATGGCTACACCTTC; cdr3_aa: CASTTGTANYGYTF
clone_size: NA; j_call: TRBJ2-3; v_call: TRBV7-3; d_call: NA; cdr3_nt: TGTGCCAGCAGCTCCCCTAACACAGATACGCAGTATTTT; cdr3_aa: CASSSPNTDTQYF
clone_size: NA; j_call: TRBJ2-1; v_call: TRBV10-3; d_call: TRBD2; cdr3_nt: TGTGCCATCAGTGACTCGCCCCCCGGGACTAGTTATCCTGAGCAGTTCTTC; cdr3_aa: CAISDSPPGTSYPEQFF
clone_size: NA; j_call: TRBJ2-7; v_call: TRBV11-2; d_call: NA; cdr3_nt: TGTGCCAGCAGTCGAACGGTGACGGGATTGGAGCAGTACTTC; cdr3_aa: CASSRTVTGLEQYF
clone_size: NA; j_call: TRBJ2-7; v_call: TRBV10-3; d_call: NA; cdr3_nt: TGTGCCATCAACGCACAGGGTCTAGGCTCCTACGAGCAGTACTTC; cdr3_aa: CAINAQGLGSYEQYF
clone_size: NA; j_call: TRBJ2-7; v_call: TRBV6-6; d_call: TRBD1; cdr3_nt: TGTGCCAGCAGTCCGTCCGATCCGGGACAGGGTATTTACGAGCAGTACTTC; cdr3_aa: CASSPSDPGQGIYEQYF
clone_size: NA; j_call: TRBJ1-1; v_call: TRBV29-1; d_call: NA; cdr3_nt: TGCAGCGTTGTGAGGCGGTTGAACACTGAAGCTTTCTTT; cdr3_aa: CSVVRRLNTEAFF
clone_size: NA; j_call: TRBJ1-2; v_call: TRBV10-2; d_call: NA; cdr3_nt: TGCGCCAGCAGTGAATCCAGTAATGGCTACACCTTC; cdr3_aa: CASSESSNGYTF
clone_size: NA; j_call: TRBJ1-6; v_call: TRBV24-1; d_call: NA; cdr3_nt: TGTGCCACCAGTGACGGGTTCGATTCACCCCTCCACTTT; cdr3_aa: CATSDGFDSPLHF
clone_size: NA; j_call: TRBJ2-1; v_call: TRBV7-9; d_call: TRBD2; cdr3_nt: TGTGCCAGCAGGTTCCCTAGCGGATTATCCTACAATGAGCAGTTCTTC; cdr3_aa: CASRFPSGLSYNEQFF
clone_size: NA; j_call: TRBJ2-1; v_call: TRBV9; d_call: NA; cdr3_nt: TGTGCCAGCAGCGCTCACCTATGGAATGAGCAGTTCTTC; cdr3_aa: CASSAHLWNEQFF
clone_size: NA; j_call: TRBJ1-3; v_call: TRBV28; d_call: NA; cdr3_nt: TGTGCCAGCAGTTTCCGTTATGGAAACACCATATATTTT; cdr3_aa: CASSFRYGNTIYF
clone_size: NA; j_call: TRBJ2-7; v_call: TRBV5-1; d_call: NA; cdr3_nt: TGCGCCAGCAGCCGGACGGGCAGGATAGCGTACGAGCAGTACTTC; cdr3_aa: CASSRTGRIAYEQYF
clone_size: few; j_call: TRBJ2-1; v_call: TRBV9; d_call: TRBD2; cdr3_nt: TGTGCCAGCAGCGACTCTAAAAGCCCTAGCGGGAAGGGCAATGAGCAGTTCTTC; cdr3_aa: CASSDSKSPSGKGNEQFF
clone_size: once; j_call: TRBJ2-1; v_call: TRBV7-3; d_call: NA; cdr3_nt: TGTGCCAGCAGCTCCCAGCCGGTATCGGGTGAGCAGTTCTTC; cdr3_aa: CASSSQPVSGEQFF
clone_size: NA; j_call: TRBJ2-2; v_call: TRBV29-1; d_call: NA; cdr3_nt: TGCAGCGTTGGAATCGCAGCCGGGGAGCTGTTTTTT; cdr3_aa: CSVGIAAGELFF
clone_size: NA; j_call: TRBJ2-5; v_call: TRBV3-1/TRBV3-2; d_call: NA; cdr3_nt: TGTGCCAGCAGCCTCGGGATGTGGCGAGAGACCCAGTACTTC; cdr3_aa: CASSLGMWRETQYF
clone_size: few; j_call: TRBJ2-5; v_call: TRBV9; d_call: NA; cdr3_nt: TGTGCCAGCAGCGTAGGGGCTGAAGAGACCCAGTACTTC; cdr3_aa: CASSVGAEETQYF
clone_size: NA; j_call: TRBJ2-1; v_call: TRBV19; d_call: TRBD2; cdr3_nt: TGTGCCAGTAAAACACTAGCGGGAGGCTACAATGAGCAGTTCTTC; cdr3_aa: CASKTLAGGYNEQFF
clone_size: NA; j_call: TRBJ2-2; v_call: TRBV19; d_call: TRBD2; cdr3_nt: TGTGCCAGTAGTGCCCGTGGGGTAGCGGGAGAGGGTAACACCGGGGAGCTGTTTTTT; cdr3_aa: CASSARGVAGEGNTGELFF